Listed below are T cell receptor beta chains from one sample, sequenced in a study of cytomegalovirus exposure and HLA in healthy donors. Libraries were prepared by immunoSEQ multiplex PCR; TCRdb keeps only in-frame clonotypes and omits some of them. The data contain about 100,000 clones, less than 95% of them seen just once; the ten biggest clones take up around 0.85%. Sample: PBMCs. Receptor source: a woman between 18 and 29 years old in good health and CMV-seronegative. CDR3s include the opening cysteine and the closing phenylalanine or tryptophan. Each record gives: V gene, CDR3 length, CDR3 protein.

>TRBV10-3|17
CAISEGKPGQMLYEQYF
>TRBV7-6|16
CASSLLTLAGAYEQYF
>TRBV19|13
CASSPALAVEQYF
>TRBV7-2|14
CASSFNGGAETQYF
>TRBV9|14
CASGSGSPAYEQYF
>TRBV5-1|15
CASSSLADEYNEQFF
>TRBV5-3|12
CARSPYREGAFF
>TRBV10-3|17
CAISESASGEVRDTQYF
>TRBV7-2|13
CASSLPSPAGYTF
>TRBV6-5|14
CASSYSGSSYEQYF
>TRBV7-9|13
CASSPDNNGELFF
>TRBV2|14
CASSELAEGYEQYF
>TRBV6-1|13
CATDGGESYEQYF
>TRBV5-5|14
CASSTDRVNQPQHF
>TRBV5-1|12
CASSLPGDTQYF
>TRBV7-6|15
CASSLSSGSYNEQFF
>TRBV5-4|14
CASSLGDSNNEQFF
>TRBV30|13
CALSSASLYEQYF
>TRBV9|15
CASSVEGTPNNEQFF
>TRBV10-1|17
CASSDLPDRGLNQPQHF
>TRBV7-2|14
CASSQGTGNYGYTF
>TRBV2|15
CASWGGTGVAYEQYF
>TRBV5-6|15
CASSLPGVGKNIQYF
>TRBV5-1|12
CASSIQGVELFF
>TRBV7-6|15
CASSSTSGFYNEQFF
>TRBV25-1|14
CASSEPGFNQPQHF
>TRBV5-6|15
CASSLASYSNQPQHF
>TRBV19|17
CASRGPLLPSGYNEQFF
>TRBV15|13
CATSRSQGDGYTF
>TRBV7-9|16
CASSLDFGRGTGELFF
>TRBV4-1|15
CASSQVPGGRETQYF
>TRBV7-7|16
CASSPSSPGTTGELFF
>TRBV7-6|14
CASTSGGGVYEQYF
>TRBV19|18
CASSNQVGTADASYEQYF
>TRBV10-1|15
CASRAHGQPYEKQYF
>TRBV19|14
CASSPGTSGNEQFF
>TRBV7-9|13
CASSLDQGSQAFF
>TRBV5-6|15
CASSLVPGSTYEQYF
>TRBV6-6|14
CASSYPQGNTEAFF
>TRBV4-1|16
CASSQGRLAGPAEQFF
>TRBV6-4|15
CASSDRTGDHEKLFF
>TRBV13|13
CASRSTENTEAFF
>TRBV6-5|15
CASRFAQGARTEAFF
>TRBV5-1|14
CASSQGQKTYEQYF
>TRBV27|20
CASGVQGRHATSGSTDTQYF
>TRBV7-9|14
CAVGSLLPVGGYTF
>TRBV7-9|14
CASSHGTGGYGYTF
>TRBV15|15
CATRRGQGATGELFF